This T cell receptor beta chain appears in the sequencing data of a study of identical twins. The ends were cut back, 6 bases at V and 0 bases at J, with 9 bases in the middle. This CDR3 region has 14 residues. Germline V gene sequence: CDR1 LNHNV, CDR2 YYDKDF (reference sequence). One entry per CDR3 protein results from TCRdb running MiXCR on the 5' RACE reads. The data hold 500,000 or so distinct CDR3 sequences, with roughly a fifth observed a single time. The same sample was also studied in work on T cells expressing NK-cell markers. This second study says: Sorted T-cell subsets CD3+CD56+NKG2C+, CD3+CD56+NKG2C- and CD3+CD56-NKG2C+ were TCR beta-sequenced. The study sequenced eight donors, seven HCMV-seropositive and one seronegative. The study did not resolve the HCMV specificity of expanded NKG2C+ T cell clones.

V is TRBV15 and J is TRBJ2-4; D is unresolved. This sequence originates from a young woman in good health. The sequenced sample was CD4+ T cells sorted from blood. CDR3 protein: CATRRVGAKNIQYF. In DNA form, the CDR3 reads TGTGCCACCAGAAGGGTGGGAGCCAAAAACATTCAGTACTTC.